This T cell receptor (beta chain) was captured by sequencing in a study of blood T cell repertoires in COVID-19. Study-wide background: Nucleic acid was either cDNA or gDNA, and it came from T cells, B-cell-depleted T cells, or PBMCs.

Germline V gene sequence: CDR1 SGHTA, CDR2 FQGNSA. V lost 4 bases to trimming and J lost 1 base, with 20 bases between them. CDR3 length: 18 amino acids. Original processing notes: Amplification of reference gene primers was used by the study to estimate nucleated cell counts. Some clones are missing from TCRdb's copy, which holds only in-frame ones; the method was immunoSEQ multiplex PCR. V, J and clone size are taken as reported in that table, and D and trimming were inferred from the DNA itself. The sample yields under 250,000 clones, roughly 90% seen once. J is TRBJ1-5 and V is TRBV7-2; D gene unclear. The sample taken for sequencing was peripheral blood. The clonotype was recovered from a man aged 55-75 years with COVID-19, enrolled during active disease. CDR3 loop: CASSSLPGGWASNQPQHF. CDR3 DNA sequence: TGTGCCAGCAGCTCCCTCCCCGGAGGGTGGGCGAGCAATCAGCCCCAGCATTTT.